Following are 30 T cell receptor beta chains from one sample sequenced in a study of beta chain features in type 1 diabetes. Study-level findings and limits: Moderately but significantly shorter TCRB CDR3s were found in Type 1 diabetes patients in all four CD4+ subsets.

The investigators reverse transcribed all of the isolated RNA, so they sequenced expressed TCRB transcripts. Profiled with immunoSEQ multiplex PCR; TCRdb holds only in-frame clones, not every one. Here the sample spans about 27,000 clones, 56% being singletons. These TCRs are of unknown antigen specificity. Input material: Tregs from blood. The receptors here all came from a woman between 18 and 30 years old with type 1 diabetes.

Only a few counts were recorded for this clone. The CDR3 protein is CASRADRHSNQPQHF. The CDR3 DNA reads TGTGCCAGCAGAGCAGACAGGCATAGCAATCAGCCCCAGCATTTT. V and J are TRBV6-1 and TRBJ1-5; a weak D match, TRBD1 (6 bases). In germline, CDR1 is MNHNS, CDR2 SASEGT. Deletions cut 6 bases from V and 0 bases from J, with 12 bases between. The CDR3 extends over 15 amino acids.

The V and J genes are TRBV19 and TRBJ1-5, with 7 nucleotides matching TRBD1. V shed 6 bases and J 0 bases; nucleotides not matched to a gene: 11. The CDR3 covers 17 residues. CDR1 is LNHDA and CDR2 is SQIVND in the germline V gene (reference sequence). The CDR3 region has the DNA TGTGCCAGTAGATTGGGGACAGATAGCTATAGCAATCAGCCCCAGCATTTT. Its protein product is CASRLGTDSYSNQPQHF.

This clone was seen more than once but under ten times. V usage is TRBV7-2 and J usage is TRBJ2-5; tentative D call: TRBD2 (6 bases). The CDR3 spans 16 residues. The ends were cut back, 1 base at V and 5 bases at J, with 17 bases in the middle. Germline V gives CDR1 SGHTA, CDR2 FQGNSA. The CDR3 loop is CASSLGWGDKGETQYF. The CDR3 coding sequence is TGTGCCAGCAGCTTAGGCTGGGGGGATAAAGGGGAGACCCAGTACTTC.

The sample holds a few counts of this clone. The V gene is TRBV11-3, the J gene TRBJ2-1; 11 nucleotides match TRBD2. CDR3 length equals 15 residues. V shed 3 bases, J shed 5 bases, and the junction held 3 bases outside the gene matches. The V gene's germline CDR1 is SGHNT and CDR2 YENEEA. The CDR3 DNA sequence: TGTGCCAGCAGCTTCGGGGGACTAGCGGACAATGAGCAGTTCTTC. Amino acids: CASSFGGLADNEQFF.

The V call is TRBV6-6, the J call TRBJ2-1, with 8 positions matching TRBD2. The CDR3 is 14 residues long. Germline V gene lookup returns CDR1 MNHNY and CDR2 SVGAGI (reference sequence). Losses at the gene ends were 5 bases for V and 6 bases for J; bases not matched to a gene: 6. CDR3 in DNA: TGTGCCAGCAGTCGCAGCGGGAGCAGCAATGAGCAGTTCTTC. Its translation: CASSRSGSSNEQFF.

This sequence joins TRBV5-1 and TRBJ2-7, with D perhaps matching TRBD2 (7 bases). The CDR3 contains 15 residues. Looked up from germline, CDR1 is SGHRS and CDR2 is YFSETQ. V lost 1 base and J 3 bases, leaving 14 bases between the germline ends. CDR3 in DNA: TGCGCCAGCAGCTTGCGTGCGGGGGCAGGCTACGAGCAGTACTTC. It yields the protein CASSLRAGAGYEQYF.

In this sample, this clone turned up once. V and J are TRBV5-1 and TRBJ2-1; TRBD2 is a possible D gene (7 bases). The CDR3 has 15 residues. Looked up from germline, CDR1 is SGHRS and CDR2 is YFSETQ. V was shortened by 0 bases and J by 7 bases, with 14 bases between the two germline ends. CDR3 residues: CASSLGGGSGNEQFF. CDR3 bases: TGCGCCAGCAGCTTGGGCGGGGGCTCGGGTAATGAGCAGTTCTTC.

This clone was observed a few times. This chain joins TRBV4-3 and TRBJ2-3; 13 bases line up with TRBD2. V was clipped by 0 bases and J by 7 bases; unmatched bases: 7. Germline V gives CDR1 LGHNA, CDR2 YSLEER. The CDR3 is 17 amino acids. The CDR3 protein is CASSQDRGLAGLYTQYF. As DNA, the CDR3 is TGCGCCAGCAGCCAAGATAGGGGACTAGCGGGACTGTATACGCAGTATTTT.

V gene TRBV28 combines with J gene TRBJ2-5; D possibly corresponds to TRBD2 (6 bases). The V and J ends lost 5 bases and 2 bases respectively, with 15 bases between them. CDR1 is MDHEN and CDR2 is SYDVKM in the germline V gene. CDR3 length: 15 residues. CDR3 protein: CASSDDRLGQETQYF. DNA of the CDR3: TGTGCCAGCAGTGACGACAGACTAGGGCAAGAGACCCAGTACTTC.

The rearrangement joins TRBV4-2 to TRBJ2-7; 10 bases map to TRBD2. This CDR3 is 16 amino acids long. Trimming took 4 bases from V and 1 from J; bases not matched to a gene: 7. Germline V gives CDR1 LGHNA, CDR2 YNFKEQ. CDR3 region: CASSRELAGRSYEQYF. CDR3 sequence (DNA): TGTGCCAGCAGCCGGGAACTAGCGGGAAGGTCCTACGAGCAGTACTTC.

CDR3 sequence (DNA): TGTGCCAGCAGTCGACCGGGACTAGCTAGATACGAGCAGTACTTC. It codes for CASSRPGLARYEQYF. V usage is TRBV28 and J usage is TRBJ2-5; 9 positions agree with TRBD2. The DNA end is a closer match to TRBJ2-7, so the J assignment may be wrong. Germline CDR1 and CDR2: MDHEN and SYDVKM. The CDR3 totals 15 residues.

This clone has just a few counts. The chain uses TRBV10-2 and TRBJ2-1; 10 bases agree with TRBD2. Germline CDR1 is WSHSY and CDR2 is SAAADI. V lost 0 bases, J lost 1 base, and 0 bases stayed unmatched. CDR3 length: 16 amino acids. The CDR3 DNA sequence: TGCGCCAGCAGTGAGTCTAGCGGGAGGTCCTACAATGAGCAGTTCTTC. It codes for CASSESSGRSYNEQFF.

CDR3 coding DNA: TGCGCCAGCAGCTTGGTTAGCGGGAGGGCCCAACCTAGCACAGATACGCAGTATTTT. Translating gives CASSLVSGRAQPSTDTQYF. This chain uses TRBV5-1 with TRBJ2-3; TRBD2 aligns across 11 bases. This CDR3 is built from 19 residues. V trimming: 0 bases; J trimming: 0 bases; junction bases outside the gene matches: 9. Germline loops: CDR1 SGHRS, CDR2 YFSETQ.

The rearrangement links TRBV11-2 to TRBJ2-6; tentatively, D is TRBD1 (5 bases). V was clipped by 7 bases and J by 3 bases, with 16 bases between them. Germline V gene lookup returns CDR1 SGHAT and CDR2 FQNNGV. The CDR3 is made up of 16 amino acids. CDR3 in amino acids: CASNTGAYDGANVLTF. DNA for the CDR3: TGTGCCAGCAATACAGGCGCCTATGATGGGGCCAACGTCCTGACTTTC. The full variable domain, completed using reference TRBV11-2 and TRBJ2-6, is EAGVAQSPRYKIIEKRQSVAFWCNPISGHATLYWYQQILGQGPKLLIQFQNNGVVDDSQLPKDRFSAERLKGVDSTLKIQPAKLEDSAVYLCASNTGAYDGANVLTFGAGSRLTVL.

This chain connects TRBV7-8 to TRBJ1-2; TRBD1 agrees at 9 bases. J gave up 7 bases and V 5 bases, and 5 bases lay outside the gene matches. CDR3 size: 13 residues. Germline values: CDR1 SGHVS, CDR2 FQNEAQ. The CDR3 reads CASSDRGFGGYTF. The DNA of the CDR3 is TGTGCCAGCAGCGACAGGGGGTTCGGTGGCTACACCTTC. Combining the CDR3 with reference TRBV7-8 and TRBJ1-2 gives the whole variable domain GAGVSQSPRYKVAKRGQDVALRCDPISGHVSLFWYQQALGQGPEFLTYFQNEAQLDKSGLPSDRFFAERPEGSVSTLKIQRTQQEDSAVYLCASSDRGFGGYTFGSGTRLTVV.

The chain links TRBV7-2 to TRBJ1-2, with a possible D match to TRBD1 (5 bases). V dropped 7 bases and J dropped 0 bases, with 15 bases sitting between them. Germline V gene sequence: CDR1 SGHTA, CDR2 FQGNSA. The CDR3 runs to 15 residues. The CDR3 nucleotides are TGTGCCAGCACTAAGCCGGGACTCACTAACTATGGCTACACCTTC. It encodes CASTKPGLTNYGYTF.

The V gene is TRBV6-5, the J gene TRBJ2-2; TRBD1 matches 9 bases. This CDR3 region has 15 residues. V shed 7 bases, J shed 4 bases, and the junction held 7 bases outside the gene matches. Germline loops: CDR1 MNHEY, CDR2 SVGAGI. The CDR3, as DNA: TGTGCCAGCATGGGACAGGGTCGCGCCACCGGGGAGCTGTTTTTT. It codes for CASMGQGRATGELFF.

This chain connects TRBV29-1 to TRBJ2-4; D is possibly TRBD2 (5 bases). The V end was cut by 4 bases, the J end by 1 base, with 11 bases between. Germline V lookup: CDR1 SQVTM, CDR2 ANQGSEA. The CDR3 contains 14 residues. In DNA, the CDR3 is TGCAGCGTTGGAGGGTCCATCGCCAAAAACATTCAGTACTTC. Amino acid sequence: CSVGGSIAKNIQYF.

This clone was observed a few times. The CDR3 coding sequence is TGTGCCTGGAGTGTAAACTCGCTCACAGATACGCAGTATTTT. Its translation: CAWSVNSLTDTQYF. V is TRBV30 and J is TRBJ2-3; D unresolved. Germline CDR1 and CDR2: GTSNPN and SVGIG (reference sequence). The CDR3 length is 14 residues. Deletions cut 0 bases from V and 2 bases from J, with 9 bases between. Drawing the rest from reference TRBV30 and TRBJ2-3, the complete variable domain is SQTIHQWPATLVQPVGSPLSLECTVEGTSNPNLYWYRQAAGRGLQLLFYSVGIGQISSEVPQNLSASRPQDRQFILSSKKLLLSDSGFYLCAWSVNSLTDTQYFGPGTRLTVL.

The V and J genes are TRBV10-2 and TRBJ1-1, with TRBD1 matching 9 bases. In germline, CDR1 is WSHSY, CDR2 SAAADI. Unmatched junction bases numbered 9, after V lost 5 bases and J lost 5 bases. There are 15 residues in the CDR3. The CDR3 reads CASSSTQGARTEAFF. The DNA of the CDR3 is TGCGCCAGCAGTTCCACACAGGGGGCGAGGACTGAAGCTTTCTTT.

V usage is TRBV11-3 and J usage is TRBJ2-3, with 9 bases identical to TRBD2. CDR1 and CDR2 (germline): SGHNT, YENEEA. CDR3 length: 15 amino acids. V shed 8 bases, J shed 4 bases, and the junction held 10 bases outside the gene matches. The DNA for the CDR3 is TGTGCCAGCTCCCAGGGGACTAGCAGGCCAGATACGCAGTATTTT. Translated, it gives CASSQGTSRPDTQYF.

This chain connects TRBV30 to TRBJ1-2, with unresolved D. The CDR3 has 12 amino acids. In germline, CDR1 is GTSNPN, CDR2 SVGIG (reference sequence). V gave up 7 bases and J gave up 8 bases, with 17 bases separating them. CDR3 residues: CASLETLEGYTF. The CDR3 DNA reads TGTGCCTCCCTGGAGACCCTTGAGGGCTACACCTTC.

The chain combines TRBV11-3 with TRBJ1-1; D is perhaps TRBD1 (5 bases). Trimming removed 1 base from V and 10 bases from J, with 10 bases in between. Germline V gene sequence: CDR1 SGHNT, CDR2 YENEEA. This CDR3 contains 12 residues. As DNA, the CDR3 is TGTGCCAGCAGCTTAGCTCAGGGTGGAGCTTTCTTT. Translation gives CASSLAQGGAFF.

This chain connects TRBV29-1 to TRBJ1-2; D perhaps matches TRBD1 (6 bases). Germline assignment: CDR1 SQVTM and CDR2 ANQGSEA. The CDR3 totals 18 residues. V was shortened by 1 base and J by 2 bases, with 23 bases between the two germline ends. The CDR3 coding sequence is TGCAGCGTTGAAGGGGGTCGGGGACAAGCGAATCAGAACTATGGCTACACCTTC. Residues: CSVEGGRGQANQNYGYTF.

V gene TRBV7-6 combines with J gene TRBJ2-5; the match to TRBD2 covers 9 bases. V was clipped by 2 bases and J by 5 bases; unmatched bases: 6. This CDR3 region has 15 residues. CDR1 and CDR2 (germline): SGHVS, FNYEAQ. CDR3 region: CASSLFPSGTETQYF. The CDR3 DNA sequence: TGTGCCAGCAGCTTATTTCCTAGCGGGACGGAGACCCAGTACTTC.

The V and J genes are TRBV5-1 and TRBJ2-5; 8 bases map to TRBD1. J gave up 5 bases and V 4 bases, and 7 bases lay outside the gene matches. Germline V gene data show CDR1 as SGHRS and CDR2 as YFSETQ. CDR3 length: 14 amino acids. CDR3 in DNA: TGCGCCAGCAGCCCCTGGACAGGGACTGAGACCCAGTACTTC. Translation gives CASSPWTGTETQYF.

The V call is TRBV30, the J call TRBJ1-5; 7 bases match TRBD1. Germline loops: CDR1 GTSNPN, CDR2 SVGIG (reference sequence). The trim removed 5 bases at V and 1 base at J, leaving 8 bases unmatched. There are 15 residues in the CDR3. In DNA form, the CDR3 reads TGTGCCTGGGCATTGGGGACAGCGAGCAATCAGCCCCAGCATTTT. It codes for CAWALGTASNQPQHF. Filled out from reference TRBV30 and TRBJ1-5, the complete variable domain reads SQTIHQWPATLVQPVGSPLSLECTVEGTSNPNLYWYRQAAGRGLQLLFYSVGIGQISSEVPQNLSASRPQDRQFILSSKKLLLSDSGFYLCAWALGTASNQPQHFGDGTRLSIL.

This chain uses TRBV10-1 with TRBJ2-1, with D possibly being TRBD2 (7 bases). In germline, CDR1 is WNHNN, CDR2 SYGVQD (reference sequence). This CDR3 region has 16 residues. Trimming took off 3 bases at V and 0 bases at J, with 12 bases between the two ends. CDR3 bases: TGCGCCAGCAGTGAAGGGGGGGCCAGCTCCTACAATGAGCAGTTCTTC. Translation gives CASSEGGASSYNEQFF.

J is TRBJ1-5 and V is TRBV18, with D tentatively TRBD1 (6 bases). This CDR3 comprises 15 residues. Trimming pared 3 bases from V and 2 bases from J, leaving 11 bases between. Germline CDR1 and CDR2: KGHSH and LQKENI. This chain's CDR3 is CASSPSGGGNQPQHF. DNA for the CDR3: TGTGCCAGCTCACCCTCGGGGGGCGGCAATCAGCCCCAGCATTTT.

The CDR3 reads CASARTSGSSYNEQFF. DNA for the CDR3: TGTGCCAGCGCCAGGACGAGCGGGAGCTCCTACAATGAGCAGTTCTTC. The chain employs TRBV4-2 and TRBJ2-1, with TRBD2 matching 8 bases. This CDR3 has 16 amino acids. Germline assignment: CDR1 LGHNA and CDR2 YNFKEQ. With 8 bases clipped from V and 0 bases from J, the junction kept 9 bases outside the gene matches.